Below, 15 T cell receptor beta chains from the same sample are listed, as sequenced in a study of cytomegalovirus exposure and HLA in healthy donors. The study ran its PCR with 60 Vbeta and 13 Jbeta primers. Using immunoSEQ multiplex PCR, the repertoire was profiled, and TCRdb retains in-frame clones only, with some absent. This sample has approximately 190,000 clones, with over 70% found just once. The sequencing sample was made of PBMCs. The receptors derive from a man aged 50 or older in good health and CMV-seronegative.

The chain joins TRBV5-1 to TRBJ2-3; 7 bases fit TRBD2. This CDR3 is built from 16 residues. The V gene end was trimmed by 0 bases and the J gene end by 3 bases; junction bases not matched to a gene: 7. Germline CDR1 and CDR2: SGHRS and YFSETQ. CDR3 amino acids: CASSLGLAGLTDTQYF. The CDR3 DNA sequence: TGCGCCAGCAGCTTGGGATTAGCGGGTTTGACAGATACGCAGTATTTT.

This chain uses TRBV7-6 with TRBJ1-4, with D unresolved. The germline gives CDR1 SGHVS, CDR2 FNYEAQ. Trimming removed 6 bases at V and 6 bases at J, with 8 bases between. CDR3 length equals 12 residues. The CDR3 bases are TGTGCCAGCAGACATCGTGATGAAAAACTGTTTTTT. Translating it yields CASRHRDEKLFF.

This clone was recorded once. V is TRBV7-2 and J is TRBJ2-2, with TRBD1 matching over 8 bases. The CDR3 has 16 amino acids. With V trimmed by 1 base and J by 5 bases, 6 bases remained unmatched. Germline lookup yields CDR1 SGHTA and CDR2 FQGNSA. The CDR3 loop reads CASSLVGTGRTGELFF. CDR3 DNA sequence: TGTGCCAGCAGCTTAGTCGGGACAGGACGTACCGGGGAGCTGTTTTTT. The variable domain in full, completed from reference TRBV7-2 and TRBJ2-2, reads GAGVSQSPSNKVTEKGKDVELRCDPISGHTALYWYRQSLGQGLEFLIYFQGNSAPDKSGLPSDRFSAERTGGSVSTLTIQRTQQEDSAVYLCASSLVGTGRTGELFFGEGSRLTVL.

The V call is TRBV11-3, the J call TRBJ2-1, with D possibly matching TRBD2 (7 bases). V was clipped by 3 bases and J by 7 bases, with 16 bases between them. In germline, CDR1 is SGHNT, CDR2 YENEEA. This CDR3 is 15 amino acids long. In nucleotides, the CDR3 is TGTGCCAGCAGCTTGGGAGGGGGTCGTGTAAATGAGCAGTTCTTC. Its translation: CASSLGGGRVNEQFF.

This chain connects TRBV6-5 to TRBJ2-5, with D unresolved. V shed 4 bases and J shed 1 base, with 7 bases lying between them. The CDR3 contains 13 residues. Germline V gene sequence: CDR1 MNHEY, CDR2 SVGAGI. CDR3 nucleotide sequence: TGTGCCAGCAGTTTCGACACCCAAGAGACCCAGTACTTC. As protein: CASSFDTQETQYF.

This chain links TRBV7-6 with TRBJ2-7, with 7 bases fitting TRBD2. CDR1 is SGHVS, CDR2 FNYEAQ, per germline. The CDR3 covers 15 residues. Trimming cost V 2 bases and J 2 bases; bases outside gene matches: 6. The CDR3 coding sequence is TGTGCCAGCAGCTTACGGAGCGGGGAAGCCTACGAGCAGTACTTC. Its protein product is CASSLRSGEAYEQYF.

The V and J genes are TRBV6-1 and TRBJ2-7; the D is unclear. Between the trimmed V and J ends, which lost 5 bases and 2 bases, there was a span of 10 bases. The germline V gene encodes CDR1 MNHNS and CDR2 SASEGT. The CDR3 runs to 13 residues. This CDR3 reads CASSPDWTYEQYF. CDR3 bases: TGTGCCAGCAGTCCAGACTGGACCTACGAGCAGTACTTC.

This chain connects TRBV5-4 to TRBJ2-3; D unresolved. Trimming cost V 3 bases and J 4 bases, with 9 bases left between them. Germline V lookup: CDR1 SGHNT, CDR2 YYREEE (reference sequence). CDR3 length: 13 residues. This CDR3 is CASSSGRADTQYF. In nucleotides, the CDR3 is TGTGCCAGCAGCTCCGGCCGGGCAGATACGCAGTATTTT.

The J gene is TRBJ1-1, the V gene TRBV4-1; 7 bases line up with TRBD1. Germline values: CDR1 MGHRA, CDR2 YSYEKL. V dropped 1 base and J dropped 1; count of bases not matched to a gene: 3. The length of the CDR3 is 15 residues. Here the CDR3 reads CASSQVYRGNTEAFF. The CDR3 coding sequence is TGCGCCAGCAGCCAAGTTTACAGGGGGAACACTGAAGCTTTCTTT.

To note about this clone: The sample holds other DNA sequences that translate to the same CDR3. The genes are TRBV27 and TRBJ2-7; TRBD1 might be the D (6 bases). This CDR3 is 12 amino acids long. Germline-derived CDR1 and CDR2 are MNHEY and SMNVEV (reference sequence). Trimming left V 6 bases short and J 4 bases short, with 10 bases between. Here the CDR3 DNA reads TGTGCCAGCAGCCCAACAGGGTACGAGCAGTACTTC. As protein: CASSPTGYEQYF.

The rearrangement links TRBV6-5 to TRBJ1-2; 7 nucleotides line up with TRBD1. CDR1 and CDR2 (germline): MNHEY, SVGAGI. The V gene end was trimmed by 0 bases and the J gene end by 6 bases; junction bases not matched to a gene: 1. The CDR3 spans 13 residues. DNA of the CDR3: TGTGCCAGCAGTTACTCCGGGACAGATGGCTACACCTTC. It yields the protein CASSYSGTDGYTF.

For the CDR3, the DNA is TGCGCCAGCAGCCTAGGACTTAGTTGGACCCAAGAGACCCAGTACTTC. Protein: CASSLGLSWTQETQYF. The chain combines TRBV5-1 with TRBJ2-5; weak D call: TRBD2 (5 bases). V lost 4 bases, J lost 1 base, and 17 bases lay in between. The CDR3 extends over 16 amino acids. Germline V gene lookup returns CDR1 SGHRS and CDR2 YFSETQ.

The CDR3 nucleotides are TGTGCCACCAGCACAGGACAGGGGAGCACAGATACGCAGTATTTT. This encodes CATSTGQGSTDTQYF. This chain uses TRBV15 with TRBJ2-3; TRBD1 matches at 9 bases. Germline V CDR1 and CDR2: LNHNV, YYDKDF (reference sequence). The CDR3 totals 15 residues. J gave up 0 bases and V 4 bases, and 2 bases lay outside the gene matches.

The chain is built from TRBV5-4 and TRBJ2-7; 9 bases align to TRBD2. Per germline, CDR1 SGHNT and CDR2 YYREEE (reference sequence). The CDR3 sequence is 15 residues long. J lost 2 bases, V lost 0 bases, and 3 bases had no gene match. The CDR3 DNA sequence: TGTGCCAGCAGCTTGGGAGCGGGGGGCCCCTACGAGCAGTACTTC. Protein: CASSLGAGGPYEQYF.

This chain uses TRBV5-1 with TRBJ2-7, with 12 bases that match TRBD2. CDR1 and CDR2 from the germline V gene are SGHRS and YFSETQ. Germline trimming cut 4 bases from V and 4 bases from J; bases unmatched to any gene: 3. The CDR3 extends over 14 amino acids. The CDR3 sequence: CASSPSGGAYEQYF. CDR3 coding DNA: TGCGCCAGCAGCCCTAGCGGGGGGGCTTACGAGCAGTACTTC. Full variable domain (rest looked up from reference TRBV5-1 and TRBJ2-7): KAGVTQTPRYLIKTRGQQVTLSCSPISGHRSVSWYQQTPGQGLQFLFEYFSETQRNKGNFPGRFSGRQFSNSRSEMNVSTLELGDSALYLCASSPSGGAYEQYFGPGTRLTVT.